The clone carrying this T cell receptor (beta chain) appeared many times. Its antigen is unknown. The data belong to a study of blood T cells in healthy people across ages. Findings and caveats of the study: Naive T cell percentage by flow cytometry tracked strongly with beta diversity. The study lacked donor CMV status, which possibly confounded expanded clonotype changes.

A J-beta primer mix and a sample-barcoded 5' primer were used in a second PCR of roughly 6 to 11 cycles. TCRdb reprocessed the 5' RACE reads via MiXCR and lists one record per CDR3 protein. The profile covers around 1,500,000 distinct CDR3 sequences, with 28% appearing a single time and roughly 8% taken by the ten largest. The V and J ends lost 8 bases and 3 bases respectively, with 14 bases between them. Germline V lookup: CDR1 ENHRY, CDR2 SYGVKD. The CDR3 is 13 amino acids. V gene TRBV10-3 combines with J gene TRBJ2-7, with a tentative D call TRBD2 (5 bases). Sequences were obtained from blood. The sequence came from a woman under 40 in good health. The CDR3 sequence: CAISDSVHYEQYF. For the CDR3, the DNA is TGTGCCATCTCTGATAGCGTTCACTACGAGCAGTACTTC.